This T cell receptor (beta chain) was identified during a study of blood T cell repertoires in COVID-19 (dated by TCRdb to the early 2020s). Study-wide context: The collaborator samples originated in the United States, Italy and Spain and spanned the acute and convalescent phases of COVID-19. The prospective study material was composed of cDNA or gDNA derived from T cells, B-cell-depleted T cells, or PBMCs. The dataset comprised deeply sampled blood TCRbeta repertoires from subjects exposed to, actively infected with, or recovered from COVID-19. The repertoires were released in a freely available public database meant as a resource for research on the immune response to SARS-CoV-2. Samples came from the ongoing ImmuneRACE study (first 160 participants) plus 1,254 subjects from 6 global collaborators. A de-identified subject ID, COVID-19 status, age in years and sex were almost always included in the sample metadata. Where available, HLA class I and class II types were obtained from metadata supplied by the sample provider rather than from assay-based typing. Broader findings and caveats from the paper: The quantity of clinical and demographic metadata differed by source and by participant and was supplied without curation.

Concerning this clone: Its binding antigen is unknown. Base qualities are not recorded, but no much larger clone differs from it by a single base.

Participants in the prospective study were aged roughly 18 to 100 years, lived in 20 to 30 United States geographic areas, and enrolled through a virtual design. In the prospective study, cohorts were assigned on the basis of participant-reported clinical history obtained from a screening survey and a study questionnaire. ImmuneRACE Cohort 3 recovered participants were defined by two consecutive negative NP/OP PCR tests, healthcare professional clearance, or symptom resolution. Each participant in the prospective study had whole blood, serum and a nasopharyngeal or oropharyngeal swab collected by mobile phlebotomists. Prospective study participants could optionally give additional blood draws and questionnaires over an approximately two-month period. Blood samples from the prospective study were shipped frozen or at room temperature prior to DNA extraction. The junction shows trimming of 7 bases on V and 3 bases on J, and the gene matches do not reach 11 bases of it. CDR1 is given as LNHDA and CDR2 as SQIVND, both from the germline V gene (reference sequence). From cysteine to phenylalanine, the CDR3 is 16 amino acids long. Only CDR3 DNA is held: 48 bases, read in frame from base 1.

TCRbeta CDR3 regions were amplified from genomic DNA using the immunoSEQ Assay, a bias-controlled multiplex PCR. The study's processing was this. The number of nucleated cells in each sample was estimated from the amplification of reference gene primers within the assay. Sequence reads were collapsed and filtered to measure the absolute abundance of every unique TCRbeta CDR3 rearrangement. For each sample, productive Simpson clonality was calculated as the square root of Simpson's diversity index over productive rearrangements. TCRdb stores this immuneACCESS table with in-frame sequences only. Part of the clones is absent; in the studies checked, under half of the shortfall reflects unresolved V genes, and no reason is known for the rest. V, J and clone size are those of that table, while D and trimming were read from the DNA. For this sample the table gives about 230,000 clones, of which approximately 90% were detected only once. The ten largest clonotypes hold about 14% of the sample.

This receptor was identified in a man between 18 and 29 years old who had recovered from COVID-19. The sample consisted of PBMCs or T cells enriched from blood (not recorded which). The chain couples TRBV19 to TRBJ2-2; 7 bases in the junction line up with TRBD1. The sequence in DNA is TGTGCCAGTAAATCGTCAAGGACAGGAGACACCGGGGAGCTGTTTTTT. It is translated as CASKSSRTGDTGELFF.